Given below is one TCR beta chain in context. Its antigen remains undetermined. No quality values exist for individual bases; no much larger clone is one base distant. The entry originates in a study of shared clonotypes between healthy human individuals (TCRdb year 2020). In the study overall: The cohort comprised a couple of women and a few men aged 18 to 49 years. For each donor, CD4 naive and CD4 memory were each given three plates, CD8 naive was given two plates, and CD8 memory was given one plate. The study deeply sequenced blood TCR repertoires of five healthy adults to estimate repertoire size and the extent of clonotype sharing between individuals. To increase sequencing depth and limit assay-specific biases, TCR repertoire library preparation and sequencing were carried out by different laboratories using diverse techniques. Leukapheresis yielded between about 0.85 and 9.5 billion PBMCs per donor.

Using the deep immunoSEQ assay, multiplex PCR amplified TCR CDR3 regions from genomic DNA. Genomic DNA extracted from each cell subset was distributed evenly over all wells of several immunoSEQ 96-well plates, and each plate served as one replicate. For sorted subsets, each replicate PCR was loaded with roughly 200 ng genomic DNA, equivalent to about 30,000 T cell genomes. Purified libraries were quantified with a Qubit 3.0 fluorometer, sized on a Bioanalyzer 2100, and re-quantified with the KAPA Library Quantification kit. Every immunoSEQ 96-well plate was sequenced on a dedicated single-read 150-cycle Illumina NextSeq 550 flow cell. Concerning the study's data processing: Because the immunoSEQ output held only junctional sequences and lacked quality scores, the filtering could not match the filtering applied to full-length reads. To assign V/J genes and CDR3, sequences were annotated against IMGT germline references using PyIR, a Python wrapper for IgBLAST v1.9. Any read was removed if the V/J assignment was weak (E-value above 1e-6), the CDR3 was missing, or the read contained stop codons, out-of-frame junctions, or ambiguous translated residues. A V3J clonotype was defined by an identical inferred V gene, J gene, and CDR3 amino acid sequence. Percentage overlap between repertoires was calculated by dividing the number of shared unique clonotypes by the size of the smaller repertoire. Three approaches were used to assess repertoire richness: RTK rarefaction, the Chao1 estimator, and Recon v2.1 estimates of unobserved clonotypes. Generation probabilities for all TCRbeta clonotypes obtained by the gDNA method from a handful of donors were computed using OLGA. The source is immuneACCESS, and TCRdb retained only in-frame sequences with V and J called. Part of the clones is not carried over; for the studies checked, unresolved V genes explain less than half of this, and the remainder is unexplained. V and J calls and clone size are those listed in that table; D and trimming were worked out from the DNA. For this sample there are about 600,000 clones; around 95% appear just once. The top ten constitute 0.1% to 0.11% of the sample.

Summary of the overall study and its limitations: Because the study included a small number of donors, the genetic and exposure-history diversity represented was limited. Around 5% of naive CD4, roughly 3.6% of naive CD8, approximately 2% of memory CD4, and 0.4% of memory CD8 clonotypes were shared across several donors. Clonotypes shared by all four sorted-subset donors showed higher generation probabilities than non-shared clonotypes. Pairwise subsampling indicated that sequencing depth was expected to affect the degree of clonotype sharing among donors. Estimated clonotype richness was generally larger for naive than for memory subsets. Sampling was restricted to blood, and TCR repertoires in tissue are likely to differ from TCR repertoires in blood. Rarefaction of sorted-subset datasets indicated incomplete sequencing despite the large sequencing depth.

Counted from cysteine to phenylalanine, this CDR3 has 16 amino acids. Left in the record is the CDR3 DNA by itself, 48 bases read in frame from the first base. The CDR1 and CDR2 encoded by the germline V gene (reference sequence) are MNHEY and SMNVEV. A distance of 13 bases separates the germline ends of V and J, which lose 2 bases and 0 bases respectively. For the CD8 naive samples, CD45RO-negative cells were positively selected for CCR7, yielding a CD45RA+CCR7+ population from which TemRA cells were excluded. The donors were healthy, HIV-negative adults with no recently reported acute infections or vaccinations. All donors were Caucasian adults living in Nashville, Tennessee, USA. After blood collection by leukapheresis, PBMCs were isolated using Ficoll-Histopaque density gradient centrifugation and then cryopreserved in the vapor phase of liquid nitrogen. Purity and quantity of every magnetically sorted T cell population were checked by analytical flow cytometry. From each sorted fraction, genomic DNA was isolated and quantified by UV absorbance on a Nanodrop 2000c.

Rearrangement joined TRBV27 to TRBJ1-1; the D gene is possibly TRBD1, with 5 bases matching. The sample taken for sequencing was naive CD8+ T cells sorted from blood. This sample's cell subset or site label indicates: CD45RA+CCR7+. This TCR derives from a woman in her twenties or thirties in good health. The CDR3 sequence is CASSLGFQGMNTEAFF. In nucleotides, the sequence is TGTGCCAGCAGTTTAGGTTTCCAGGGAATGAACACTGAAGCTTTCTTT.